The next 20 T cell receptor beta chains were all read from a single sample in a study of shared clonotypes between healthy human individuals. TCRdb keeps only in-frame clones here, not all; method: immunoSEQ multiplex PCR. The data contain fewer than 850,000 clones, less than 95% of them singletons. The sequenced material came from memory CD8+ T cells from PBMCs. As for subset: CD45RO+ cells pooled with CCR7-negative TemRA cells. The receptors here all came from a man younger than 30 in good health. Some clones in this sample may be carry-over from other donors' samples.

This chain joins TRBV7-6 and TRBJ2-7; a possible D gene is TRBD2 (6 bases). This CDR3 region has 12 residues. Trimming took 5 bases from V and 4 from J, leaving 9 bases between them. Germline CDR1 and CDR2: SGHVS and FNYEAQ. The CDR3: CASSPGLYEQYF. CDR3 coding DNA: TGTGCCAGCAGCCCGGGACTTTACGAGCAGTACTTC. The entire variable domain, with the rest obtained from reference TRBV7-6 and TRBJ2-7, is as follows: GAGVSQSPRYKVTKRGQDVALRCDPISGHVSLYWYRQALGQGPEFLTYFNYEAQQDKSGLPNDRFSAERPEGSISTLTIQRTEQRDSAMYRCASSPGLYEQYFGPGTRLTVT.

The CDR3 nucleotides read TGTGCCAGCAGGAATGGGTGGGGTACGCAGTATTTT. It codes for CASRNGWGTQYF. V usage is TRBV6-1 and J usage is TRBJ2-3; D gene uncertain. The CDR3 totals 12 residues. The germline V gene encodes CDR1 MNHNS and CDR2 SASEGT. The ends were cut back, 6 bases at V and 8 bases at J, with 12 bases in the middle.

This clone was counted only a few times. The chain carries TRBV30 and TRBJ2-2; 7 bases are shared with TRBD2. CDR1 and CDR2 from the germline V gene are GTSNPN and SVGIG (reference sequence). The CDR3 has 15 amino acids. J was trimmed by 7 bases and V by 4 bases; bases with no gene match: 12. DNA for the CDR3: TGTGCCTGGACTCCCCTCGCGGGAGACGTCGGGGAGCTGTTTTTT. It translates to CAWTPLAGDVGELFF.

The CDR3 bases are TGCGCCAGCAGCCAAGGACAGGGTTACTACGAGCAGTACTTC. This translates into CASSQGQGYYEQYF. The gene calls are TRBV4-3 and TRBJ2-7, with 7 bases fitting TRBD1. CDR3 length equals 14 residues. The V gene end was trimmed by 1 base and the J gene end by 3 bases; junction bases not matched to a gene: 3. In germline, CDR1 is LGHNA, CDR2 YSLEER.

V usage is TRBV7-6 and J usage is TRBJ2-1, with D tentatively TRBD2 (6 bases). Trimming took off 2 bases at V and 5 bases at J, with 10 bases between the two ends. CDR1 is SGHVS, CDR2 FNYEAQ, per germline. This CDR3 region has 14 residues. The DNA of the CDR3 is TGTGCCAGCAGCTTATTAGCGGAAAACAATGAGCAGTTCTTC. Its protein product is CASSLLAENNEQFF.

The CDR3 region has the DNA TGTGCCAGCAGCCCACCAGACGACCGGGAGCAGTACTTC. Translating gives CASSPPDDREQYF. The rearrangement joins TRBV5-6 to TRBJ2-7; no firm D call. The V gene's germline CDR1 is SGHDT and CDR2 YYEEEE. The CDR3 totals 13 residues. V shed 4 bases and J shed 7 bases, with 15 bases lying between them.

This CDR3 is CASSQFNNEQFF. The DNA of the CDR3 is TGTGCCAGTAGTCAGTTCAACAATGAGCAGTTCTTC. The rearrangement joins TRBV19 to TRBJ2-1, with D unresolved. Trimming removed 5 bases at V and 5 bases at J, with 7 bases between. The CDR3 runs 12 residues. Germline lookup yields CDR1 LNHDA and CDR2 SQIVND (reference sequence).

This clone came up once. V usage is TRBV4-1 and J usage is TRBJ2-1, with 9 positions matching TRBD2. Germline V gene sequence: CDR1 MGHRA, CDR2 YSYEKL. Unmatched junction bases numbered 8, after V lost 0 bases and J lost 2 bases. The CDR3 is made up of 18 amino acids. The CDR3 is CASSQEVSGSDAYNEQFF. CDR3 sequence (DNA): TGCGCCAGCAGCCAAGAGGTTAGCGGGAGTGACGCCTACAATGAGCAGTTCTTC.

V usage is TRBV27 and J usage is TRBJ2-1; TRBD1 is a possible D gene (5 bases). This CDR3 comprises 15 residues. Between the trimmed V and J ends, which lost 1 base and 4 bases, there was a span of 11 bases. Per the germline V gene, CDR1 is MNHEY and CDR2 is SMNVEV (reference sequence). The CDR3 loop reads CASSLYQGNYNEQFF. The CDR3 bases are TGTGCCAGCAGTTTATATCAGGGAAATTACAATGAGCAGTTCTTC.

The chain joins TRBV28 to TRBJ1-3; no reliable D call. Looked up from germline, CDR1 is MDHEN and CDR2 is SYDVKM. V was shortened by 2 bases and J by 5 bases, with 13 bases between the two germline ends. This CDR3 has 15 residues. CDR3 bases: TGTGCCAGCAGTTTAAACCGGGGTTGGAGAAACACCATATATTTT. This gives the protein CASSLNRGWRNTIYF.

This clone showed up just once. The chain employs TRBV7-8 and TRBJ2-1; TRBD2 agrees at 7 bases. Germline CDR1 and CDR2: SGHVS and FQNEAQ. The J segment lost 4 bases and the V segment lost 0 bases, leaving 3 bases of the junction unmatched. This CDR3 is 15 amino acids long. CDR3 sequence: CASSLAGGRYNEQFF. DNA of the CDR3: TGTGCCAGCAGCTTAGCCGGGGGGAGGTACAATGAGCAGTTCTTC.

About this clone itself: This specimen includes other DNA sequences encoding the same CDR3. CDR3 coding DNA: TGTGCCAGTAGTATTTCCAGGGGGAACACTGAAGCTTTCTTT. It is translated as CASSISRGNTEAFF. The gene calls are TRBV19 and TRBJ1-1; D possibly corresponds to TRBD1 (6 bases). V gave up 3 bases and J gave up 1 base, with 9 bases separating them. There are 14 residues in the CDR3. Germline CDR1 and CDR2: LNHDA and SQIVND (reference sequence). Based on the CDR3 plus reference TRBV19 and TRBJ1-1, the full variable domain is DGGITQSPKYLFRKEGQNVTLSCEQNLNHDAMYWYRQDPGQGLRLIYYSQIVNDFQKGDIAEGYSVSREKKESFPLTVTSAQKNPTAFYLCASSISRGNTEAFFGQGTRLTVV.

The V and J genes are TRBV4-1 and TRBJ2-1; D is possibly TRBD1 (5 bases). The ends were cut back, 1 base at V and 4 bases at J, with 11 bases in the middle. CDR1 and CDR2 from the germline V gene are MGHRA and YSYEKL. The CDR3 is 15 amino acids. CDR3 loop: CASSQADTLYNEQFF. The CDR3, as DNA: TGCGCCAGCAGCCAAGCGGACACACTGTACAATGAGCAGTTCTTC.

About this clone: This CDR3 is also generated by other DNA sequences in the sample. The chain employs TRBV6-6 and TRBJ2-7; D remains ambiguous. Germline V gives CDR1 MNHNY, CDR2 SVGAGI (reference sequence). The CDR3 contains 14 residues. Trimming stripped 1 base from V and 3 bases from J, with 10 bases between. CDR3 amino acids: CASSYLAGNYEQYF. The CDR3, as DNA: TGTGCCAGCAGTTACTTGGCAGGAAACTACGAGCAGTACTTC.

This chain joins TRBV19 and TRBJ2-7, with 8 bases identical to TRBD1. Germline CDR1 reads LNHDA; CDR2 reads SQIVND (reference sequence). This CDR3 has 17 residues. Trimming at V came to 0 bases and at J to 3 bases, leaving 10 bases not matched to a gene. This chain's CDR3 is CASSIDLPGTGVYEQYF. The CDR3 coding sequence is TGTGCCAGTAGTATAGATCTCCCCGGGACAGGAGTCTACGAGCAGTACTTC.

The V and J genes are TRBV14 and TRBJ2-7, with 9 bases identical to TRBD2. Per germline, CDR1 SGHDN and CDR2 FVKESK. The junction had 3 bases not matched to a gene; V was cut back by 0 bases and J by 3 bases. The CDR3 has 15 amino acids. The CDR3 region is CASSQELAGVYEQYF. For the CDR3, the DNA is TGTGCCAGCAGCCAAGAGTTAGCGGGAGTCTACGAGCAGTACTTC.

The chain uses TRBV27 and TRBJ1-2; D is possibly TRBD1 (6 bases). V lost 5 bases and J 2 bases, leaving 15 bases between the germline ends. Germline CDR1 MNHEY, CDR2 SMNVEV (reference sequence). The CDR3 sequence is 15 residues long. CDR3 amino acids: CASSPIRGGNYGYTF. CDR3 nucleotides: TGTGCCAGCAGTCCTATCAGGGGTGGGAACTATGGCTACACCTTC.

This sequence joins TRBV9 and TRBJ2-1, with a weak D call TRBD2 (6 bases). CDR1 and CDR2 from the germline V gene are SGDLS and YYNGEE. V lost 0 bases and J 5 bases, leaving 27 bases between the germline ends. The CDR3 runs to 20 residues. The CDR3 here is CASSVVPAGTRWGTNNEQFF. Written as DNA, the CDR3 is TGTGCCAGCAGCGTAGTTCCCGCGGGAACTCGGTGGGGCACTAACAATGAGCAGTTCTTC. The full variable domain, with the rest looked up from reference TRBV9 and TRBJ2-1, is DSGVTQTPKHLITATGQRVTLRCSPRSGDLSVYWYQQSLDQGLQFLIQYYNGEERAKGNILERFSAQQFPDLHSELNLSSLELGDSALYFCASSVVPAGTRWGTNNEQFFGPGTRLTVL.

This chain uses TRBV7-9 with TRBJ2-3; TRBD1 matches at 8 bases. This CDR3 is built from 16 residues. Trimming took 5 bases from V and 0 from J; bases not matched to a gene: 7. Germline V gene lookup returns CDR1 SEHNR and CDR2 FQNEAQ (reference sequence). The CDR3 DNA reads TGTGCCAGCAGCACCCGGACAGGGCTGAGCACAGATACGCAGTATTTT. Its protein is CASSTRTGLSTDTQYF.

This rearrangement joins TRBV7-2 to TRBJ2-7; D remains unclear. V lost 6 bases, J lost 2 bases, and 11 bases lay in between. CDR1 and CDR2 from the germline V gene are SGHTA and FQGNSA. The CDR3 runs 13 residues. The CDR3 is CASRSSETYEQYF. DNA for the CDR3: TGTGCCAGCAGATCAAGCGAGACCTACGAGCAGTACTTC.